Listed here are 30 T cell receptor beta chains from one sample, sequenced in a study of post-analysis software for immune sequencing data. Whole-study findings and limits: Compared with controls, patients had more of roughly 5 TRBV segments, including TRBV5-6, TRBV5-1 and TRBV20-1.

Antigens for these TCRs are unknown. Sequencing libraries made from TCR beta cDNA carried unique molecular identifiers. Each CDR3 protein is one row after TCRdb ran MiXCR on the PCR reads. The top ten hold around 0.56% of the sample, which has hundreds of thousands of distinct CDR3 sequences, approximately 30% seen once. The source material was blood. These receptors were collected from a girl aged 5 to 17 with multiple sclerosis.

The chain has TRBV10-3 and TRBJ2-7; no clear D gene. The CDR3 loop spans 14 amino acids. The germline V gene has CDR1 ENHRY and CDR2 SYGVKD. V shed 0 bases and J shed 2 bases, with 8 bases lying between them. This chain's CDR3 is CAISESKWPYEQYF. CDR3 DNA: TGTGCCATCAGTGAGTCGAAGTGGCCCTACGAGCAGTACTTC.

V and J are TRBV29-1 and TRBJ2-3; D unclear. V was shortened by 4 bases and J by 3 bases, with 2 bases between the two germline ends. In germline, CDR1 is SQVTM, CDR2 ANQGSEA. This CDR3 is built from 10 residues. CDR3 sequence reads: CSVVTDTQYF. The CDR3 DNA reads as TGCAGCGTTGTGACAGATACGCAGTATTTT.

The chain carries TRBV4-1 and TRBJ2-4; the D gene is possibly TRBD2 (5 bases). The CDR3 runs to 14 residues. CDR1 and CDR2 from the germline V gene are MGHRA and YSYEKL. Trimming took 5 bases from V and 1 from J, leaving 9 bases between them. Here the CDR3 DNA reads TGCGCCAGCAGCGGGAGTCGGGCCAAAAACATTCAGTACTTC. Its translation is CASSGSRAKNIQYF.

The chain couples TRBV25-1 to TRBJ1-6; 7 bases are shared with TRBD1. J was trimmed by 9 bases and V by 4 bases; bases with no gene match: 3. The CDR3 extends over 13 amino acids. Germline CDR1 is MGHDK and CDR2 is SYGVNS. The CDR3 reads CASSGGQTSPLHF. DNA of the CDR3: TGTGCCAGCAGTGGGGGACAGACTTCACCCCTCCACTTT. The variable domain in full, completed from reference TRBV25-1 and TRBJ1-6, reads EADIYQTPRYLVIGTGKKITLECSQTMGHDKMYWYQQDPGMELHLIHYSYGVNSTEKGDLSSESTVSRIRTEHFPLTLESARPSHTSQYLCASSGGQTSPLHFGNGTRLTVT.

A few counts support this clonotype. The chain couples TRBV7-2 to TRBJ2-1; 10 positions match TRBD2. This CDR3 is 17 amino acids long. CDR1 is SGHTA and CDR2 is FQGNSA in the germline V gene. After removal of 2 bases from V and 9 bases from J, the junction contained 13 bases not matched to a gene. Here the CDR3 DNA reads TGTGCCAGCAGCTTACCCCTGGGGCTAGCGGGAGCGGCTGAGCAGTTCTTC. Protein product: CASSLPLGLAGAAEQFF.

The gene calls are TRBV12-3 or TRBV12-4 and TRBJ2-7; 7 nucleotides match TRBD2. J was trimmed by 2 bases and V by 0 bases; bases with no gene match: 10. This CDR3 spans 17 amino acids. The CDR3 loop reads CASSLAGRCGTTYEQYF. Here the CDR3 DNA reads TGTGCCAGCAGTTTAGCGGGCAGGTGCGGGACTACCTACGAGCAGTACTTC.

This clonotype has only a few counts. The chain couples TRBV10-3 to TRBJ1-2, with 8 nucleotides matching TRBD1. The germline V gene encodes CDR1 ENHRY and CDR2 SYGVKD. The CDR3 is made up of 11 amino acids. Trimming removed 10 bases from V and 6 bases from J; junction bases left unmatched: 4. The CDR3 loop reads CATLQGDGYTF. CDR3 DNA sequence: TGTGCCACATTACAGGGGGATGGCTACACCTTC.

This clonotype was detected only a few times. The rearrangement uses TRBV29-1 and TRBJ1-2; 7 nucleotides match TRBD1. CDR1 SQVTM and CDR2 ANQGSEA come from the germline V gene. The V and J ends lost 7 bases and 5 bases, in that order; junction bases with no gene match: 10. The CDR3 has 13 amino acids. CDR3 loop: CSGLRQGGYGYTF. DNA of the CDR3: TGCAGCGGCCTTCGGCAGGGGGGATATGGCTACACCTTC.

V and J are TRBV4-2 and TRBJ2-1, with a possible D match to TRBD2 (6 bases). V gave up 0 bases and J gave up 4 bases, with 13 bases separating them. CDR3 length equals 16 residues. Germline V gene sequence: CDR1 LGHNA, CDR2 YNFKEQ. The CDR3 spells CASSQDPGVIYNEQFF. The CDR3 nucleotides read TGTGCCAGCAGCCAAGACCCGGGGGTAATATACAATGAGCAGTTCTTC.

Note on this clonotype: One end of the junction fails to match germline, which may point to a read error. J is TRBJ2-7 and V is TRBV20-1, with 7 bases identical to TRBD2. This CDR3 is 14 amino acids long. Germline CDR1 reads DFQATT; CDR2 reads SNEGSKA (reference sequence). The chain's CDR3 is CSAGEGLGTYEQYF. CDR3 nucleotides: TGCAGTGCTGGAGAAGGACTAGGGACCTACGAGCAGTACTTC.

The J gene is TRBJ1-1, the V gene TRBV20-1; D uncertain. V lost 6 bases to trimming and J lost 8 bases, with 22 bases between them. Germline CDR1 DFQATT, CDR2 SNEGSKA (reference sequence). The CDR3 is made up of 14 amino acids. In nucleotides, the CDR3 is TGCAGTGCCCCGGGTATTCCAGGCGGGCCCGAAGCTTTCTTT. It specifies CSAPGIPGGPEAFF.

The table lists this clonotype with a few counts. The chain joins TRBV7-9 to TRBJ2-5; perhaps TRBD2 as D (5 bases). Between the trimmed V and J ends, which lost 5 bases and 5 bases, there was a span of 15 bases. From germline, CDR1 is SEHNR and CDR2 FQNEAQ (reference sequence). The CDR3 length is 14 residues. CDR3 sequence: CASSPGEGLETQYF. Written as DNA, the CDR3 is TGTGCCAGCAGCCCCGGAGAGGGCTTGGAGACCCAGTACTTC.

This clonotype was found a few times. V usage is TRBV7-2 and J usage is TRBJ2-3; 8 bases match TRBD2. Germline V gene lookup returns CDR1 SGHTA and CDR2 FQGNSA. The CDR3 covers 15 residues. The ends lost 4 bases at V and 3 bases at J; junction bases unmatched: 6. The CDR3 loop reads CASSSQSGRTDTQYF. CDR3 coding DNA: TGTGCCAGCAGCTCCCAAAGCGGGAGAACAGATACGCAGTATTTT.

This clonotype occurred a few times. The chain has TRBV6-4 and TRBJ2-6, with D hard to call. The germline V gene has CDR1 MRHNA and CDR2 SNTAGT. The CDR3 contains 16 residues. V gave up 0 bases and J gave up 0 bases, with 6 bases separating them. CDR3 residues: CASSDSQTSGANVLTF. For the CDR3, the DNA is TGTGCCAGCAGTGACTCGCAGACCTCTGGGGCCAACGTCCTGACTTTC.

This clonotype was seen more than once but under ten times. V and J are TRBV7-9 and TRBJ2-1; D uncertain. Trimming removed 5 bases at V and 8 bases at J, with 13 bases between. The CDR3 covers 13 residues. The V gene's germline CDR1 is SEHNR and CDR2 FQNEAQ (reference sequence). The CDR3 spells CASSPTRSDEQFF. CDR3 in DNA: TGTGCCAGCAGCCCGACCCGGTCCGATGAGCAGTTCTTC.

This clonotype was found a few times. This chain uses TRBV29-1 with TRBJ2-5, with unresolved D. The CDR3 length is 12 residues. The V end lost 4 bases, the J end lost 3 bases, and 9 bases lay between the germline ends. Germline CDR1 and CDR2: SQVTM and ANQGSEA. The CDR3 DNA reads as TGCAGCGTTGTCGGTGGCGAAGAGACCCAGTACTTC. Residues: CSVVGGEETQYF.

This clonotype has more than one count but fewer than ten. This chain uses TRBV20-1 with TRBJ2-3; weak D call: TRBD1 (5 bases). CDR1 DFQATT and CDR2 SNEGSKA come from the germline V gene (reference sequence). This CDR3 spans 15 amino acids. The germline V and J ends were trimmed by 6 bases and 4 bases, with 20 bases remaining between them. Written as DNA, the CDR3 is TGCAGTGCCAACCCCAGGGAATTGAGCGCAGATACGCAGTATTTT. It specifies CSANPRELSADTQYF.

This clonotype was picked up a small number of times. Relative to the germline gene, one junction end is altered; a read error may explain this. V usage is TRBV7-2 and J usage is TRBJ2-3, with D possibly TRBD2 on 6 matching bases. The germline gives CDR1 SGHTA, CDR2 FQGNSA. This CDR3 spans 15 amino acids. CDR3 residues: CAGRDTGAGTDTQYF. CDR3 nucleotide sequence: TGTGCCGGCAGAGACACGGGAGCAGGCACAGATACGCAGTATTTT.

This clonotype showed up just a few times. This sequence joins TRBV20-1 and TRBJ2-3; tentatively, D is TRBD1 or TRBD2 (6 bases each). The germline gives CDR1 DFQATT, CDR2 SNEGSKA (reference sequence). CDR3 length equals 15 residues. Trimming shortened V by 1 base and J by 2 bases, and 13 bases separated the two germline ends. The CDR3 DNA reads TGCAGTGCTAGAGCATTTGGGGGGCCCACAGATACGCAGTATTTT. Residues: CSARAFGGPTDTQYF.

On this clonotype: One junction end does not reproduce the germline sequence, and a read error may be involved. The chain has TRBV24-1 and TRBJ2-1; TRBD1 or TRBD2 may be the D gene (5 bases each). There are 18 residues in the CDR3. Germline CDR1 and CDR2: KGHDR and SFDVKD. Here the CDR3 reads CATNDFPGAISGMNEQFF. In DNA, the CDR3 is TGTGCCACCAATGATTTCCCCGGGGCGATTTCGGGGATGAATGAGCAGTTCTTC.

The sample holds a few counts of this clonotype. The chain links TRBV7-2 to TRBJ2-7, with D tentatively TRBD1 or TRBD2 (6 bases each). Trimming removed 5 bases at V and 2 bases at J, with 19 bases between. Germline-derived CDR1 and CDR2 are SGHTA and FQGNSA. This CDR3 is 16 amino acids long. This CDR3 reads CASSPHRGRATYEQYF. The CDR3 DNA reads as TGTGCCAGCAGCCCTCATCGGGGGCGGGCCACCTACGAGCAGTACTTC.

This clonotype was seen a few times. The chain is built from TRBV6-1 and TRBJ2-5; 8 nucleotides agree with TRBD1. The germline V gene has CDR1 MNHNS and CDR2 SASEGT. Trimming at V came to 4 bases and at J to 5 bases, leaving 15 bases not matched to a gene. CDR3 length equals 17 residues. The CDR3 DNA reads TGTGCCAGCAGTGGTGACACCTCAGGGGGCTTTATGGAGACCCAGTACTTC. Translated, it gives CASSGDTSGGFMETQYF.

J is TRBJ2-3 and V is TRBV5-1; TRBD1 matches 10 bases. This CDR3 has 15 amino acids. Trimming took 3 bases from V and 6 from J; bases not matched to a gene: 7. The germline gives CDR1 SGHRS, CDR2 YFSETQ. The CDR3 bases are TGCGCCAGCAGCTGGGGGACAGGGGAAAGGGATACGCAGTATTTT. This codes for CASSWGTGERDTQYF.

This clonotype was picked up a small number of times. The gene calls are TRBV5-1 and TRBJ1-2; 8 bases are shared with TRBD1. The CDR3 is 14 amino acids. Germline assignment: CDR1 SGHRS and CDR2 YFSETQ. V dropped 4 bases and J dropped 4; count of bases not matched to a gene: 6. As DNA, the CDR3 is TGCGCCAGCAGCCTTGAACAGGGGGGCTATGGCTACACCTTC. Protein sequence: CASSLEQGGYGYTF.

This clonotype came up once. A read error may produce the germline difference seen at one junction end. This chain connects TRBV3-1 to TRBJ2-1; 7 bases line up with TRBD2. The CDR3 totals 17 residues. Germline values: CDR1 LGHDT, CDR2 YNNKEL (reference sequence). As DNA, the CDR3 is TGTGCCAGCGGCCAAGTCCTAGGGGAGGGGTCCTACAATGAGCAGTTCTTC. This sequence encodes CASGQVLGEGSYNEQFF.

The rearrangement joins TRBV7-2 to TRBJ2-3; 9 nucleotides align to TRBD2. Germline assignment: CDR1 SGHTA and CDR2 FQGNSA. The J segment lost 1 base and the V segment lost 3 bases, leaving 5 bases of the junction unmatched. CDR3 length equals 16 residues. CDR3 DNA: TGTGCCAGCAGCTTCGGGCGGGGGGGCGGCACAGATACGCAGTATTTT. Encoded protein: CASSFGRGGGTDTQYF.

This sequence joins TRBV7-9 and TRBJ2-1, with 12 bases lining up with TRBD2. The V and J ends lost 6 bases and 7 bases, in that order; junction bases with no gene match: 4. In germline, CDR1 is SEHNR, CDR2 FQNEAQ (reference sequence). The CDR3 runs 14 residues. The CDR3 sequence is CASRPTSGSNEQFF. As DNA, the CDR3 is TGTGCCAGCAGGCCGACTAGCGGGAGTAATGAGCAGTTCTTC.

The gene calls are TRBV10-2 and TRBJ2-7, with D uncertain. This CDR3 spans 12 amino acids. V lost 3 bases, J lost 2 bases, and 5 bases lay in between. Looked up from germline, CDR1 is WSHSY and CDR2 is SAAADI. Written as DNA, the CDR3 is TGCGCCAGCAGTGACTTAGCCTACGAGCAGTACTTC. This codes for CASSDLAYEQYF.

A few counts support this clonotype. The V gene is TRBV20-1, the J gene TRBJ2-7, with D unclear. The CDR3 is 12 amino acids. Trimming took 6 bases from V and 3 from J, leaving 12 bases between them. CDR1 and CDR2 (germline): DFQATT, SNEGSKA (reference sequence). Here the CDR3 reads CSADDIDYEQYF. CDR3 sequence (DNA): TGCAGTGCAGACGACATCGACTACGAGCAGTACTTC.

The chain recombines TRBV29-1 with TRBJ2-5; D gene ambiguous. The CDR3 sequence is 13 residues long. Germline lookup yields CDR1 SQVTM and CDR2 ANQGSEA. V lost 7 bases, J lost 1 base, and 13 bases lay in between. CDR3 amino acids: CSANNAPQETQYF. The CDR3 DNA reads TGCAGCGCCAACAACGCTCCCCAAGAGACCCAGTACTTC.